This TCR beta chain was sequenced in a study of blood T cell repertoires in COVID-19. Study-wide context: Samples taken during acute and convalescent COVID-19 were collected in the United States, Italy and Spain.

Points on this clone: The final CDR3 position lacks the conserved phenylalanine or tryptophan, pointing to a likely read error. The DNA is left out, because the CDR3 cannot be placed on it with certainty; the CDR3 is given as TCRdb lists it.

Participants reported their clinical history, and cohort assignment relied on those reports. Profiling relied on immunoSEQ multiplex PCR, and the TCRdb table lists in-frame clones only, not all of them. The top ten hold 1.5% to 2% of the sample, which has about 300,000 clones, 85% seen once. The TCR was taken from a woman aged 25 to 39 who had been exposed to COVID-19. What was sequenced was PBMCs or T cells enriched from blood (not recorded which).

The CDR3 sequence is CASSPGTGEKN. The chain is built from TRBV4-1 and TRBJ2-4; TRBD1 reflects the table's D call only, with no check against the DNA. CDR1 MGHRA and CDR2 YSYEKL come from the germline V gene. The CDR3 region is 11 residues in length, termini included.